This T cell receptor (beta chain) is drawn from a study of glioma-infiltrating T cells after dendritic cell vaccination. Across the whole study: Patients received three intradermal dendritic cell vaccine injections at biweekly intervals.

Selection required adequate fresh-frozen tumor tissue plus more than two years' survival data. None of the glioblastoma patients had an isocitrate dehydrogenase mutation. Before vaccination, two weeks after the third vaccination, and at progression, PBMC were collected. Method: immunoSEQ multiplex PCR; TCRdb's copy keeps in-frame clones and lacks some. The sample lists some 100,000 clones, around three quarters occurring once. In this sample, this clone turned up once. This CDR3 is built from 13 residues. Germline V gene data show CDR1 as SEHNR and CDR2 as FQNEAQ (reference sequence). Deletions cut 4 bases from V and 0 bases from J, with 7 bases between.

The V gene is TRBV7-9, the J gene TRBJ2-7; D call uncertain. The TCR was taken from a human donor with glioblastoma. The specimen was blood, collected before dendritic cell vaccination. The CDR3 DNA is TGTGCCAGCAGCTCCCGGAGCTCCTACGAGCAGTACTTC. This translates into CASSSRSSYEQYF.